Following are 7 T cell receptor beta chains from one sample sequenced in a study of Ad26.COV2.S vaccination and SARS-CoV-2 variants. Assay: immunoSEQ multiplex PCR; the TCRdb copy retains only in-frame clones and omits some. The table has approximately 300,000 clones, approximately 80% seen once. Treatment specified: some 20 received Ad26.COV2.S at low or high dose, single or two shots; several received placebo; per-sample allocation not given. The samples were gathered on day 63 after the first injection of vaccine or placebo. The source was peripheral blood, collected in a trial of Ad26.COV2.S vaccine versus placebo. The source is a person aged 18 to 59 who received the Ad26.COV2.S COVID-19 vaccine or a placebo.

The chain links TRBV4-2 to TRBJ2-7; 12 bases agree with TRBD1. CDR3 length: 16 amino acids. Per germline, CDR1 LGHNA and CDR2 YNFKEQ. The J segment lost 4 bases and the V segment lost 5 bases, leaving 9 bases of the junction unmatched. The CDR3 loop reads CASSGTGGYNWYEQYF. The CDR3 DNA follows: TGTGCCAGCAGCGGGACAGGGGGCTATAACTGGTACGAGCAGTACTTC.

This rearrangement joins TRBV20-1 to TRBJ2-3; 10 bases are a match to TRBD2. Germline trimming cut 3 bases from V and 2 bases from J; bases unmatched to any gene: 5. Germline CDR1 is DFQATT and CDR2 is SNEGSKA (reference sequence). CDR3 size: 15 residues. This CDR3 reads CSASKRGGNTDTQYF. CDR3 bases: TGCAGTGCTAGTAAGCGGGGGGGTAACACAGATACGCAGTATTTT.

V gene TRBV5-1 combines with J gene TRBJ2-6, with 8 bases matching TRBD1. Trimming cost V 4 bases and J 2 bases; bases outside gene matches: 2. From germline, CDR1 is SGHRS and CDR2 YFSETQ. The CDR3 length is 15 residues. The CDR3 coding sequence is TGCGCCAGCAGCCCGACAGGGGCTGGGGCCAACGTCCTGACTTTC. Protein sequence: CASSPTGAGANVLTF.

CDR3 DNA sequence: TGCGCCAGCAGCTTGGCCCTGAGGACCCACGAGCAGTACTTC. The encoded protein is CASSLALRTHEQYF. V and J are TRBV5-1 and TRBJ2-7; D gene unclear. Trimming removed 0 bases from V and 5 bases from J, with 12 bases in between. The CDR3 has 14 amino acids. Germline V gene sequence: CDR1 SGHRS, CDR2 YFSETQ.

This chain uses TRBV19 with TRBJ2-2; D gene ambiguous. There are 16 residues in the CDR3. Looked up from germline, CDR1 is LNHDA and CDR2 is SQIVND (reference sequence). V was clipped by 5 bases and J by 0 bases, with 13 bases between them. CDR3 DNA sequence: TGTGCCAGTAGTGACCCGGCGGTTCCGAACACCGGGGAGCTGTTTTTT. Protein: CASSDPAVPNTGELFF.

The chain combines TRBV28 with TRBJ1-3; 8 positions match TRBD1. Trimming at V came to 4 bases and at J to 6 bases, leaving 5 bases not matched to a gene. Per germline, CDR1 MDHEN and CDR2 SYDVKM. CDR3 length: 14 amino acids. In DNA, the CDR3 is TGTGCCAGCAGTTCGCCCAGGGGGCTAAACACCATATATTTT. Its protein is CASSSPRGLNTIYF.

The chain couples TRBV6-6 to TRBJ2-1, with 8 nucleotides matching TRBD1. J lost 3 bases, V lost 8 bases, and 0 bases had no gene match. From germline, CDR1 is MNHNY and CDR2 SVGAGI (reference sequence). The CDR3 contains 12 residues. CDR3 in amino acids: CASGQGYNEQFF. CDR3 DNA: TGTGCCAGCGGACAGGGCTACAATGAGCAGTTCTTC.